The 31 T cell receptor beta chains listed next were all sequenced from one sample in a study of human T cells and chemical hapten exposure listed by TCRdb under 2021. The protocol used for the library was RACE. Reads for this sample came from a NextSeq 500. TCRdb reprocessed the public reads (quality trimming at Q25 with fastp, clone calling with MiXCR) and kept in-frame beta chains. Entries are consolidated by CDR3 protein sequence, retaining the most common genes and DNA. A total of 45,000 to 65,000 distinct CDR3 sequences appear in this sample, 9.5% to 10% of them only once. In total, the top ten clones hold 8% to 10% of the sample. The time point label here, explained by the study, means: pre-sensitization, week 0. The treatment or condition label, as the study defines it: therapeutic diphenylcyclopropenone sensitization with weekly scalp DPC. The sample consisted of whole blood, taken in connection with sensitization to the hapten diphenylcyclopropenone (DPC). These receptors were collected from a man aged 35 to 55 with alopecia areata. Some clones in this sample may be carry-over from other donors' samples.

The table lists this clonotype with a few counts. The rearrangement uses TRBV6-2 or TRBV6-3 and TRBJ2-7; 7 nucleotides match TRBD2. This CDR3 has 14 residues. The V gene end was trimmed by 8 bases and the J gene end by 9 bases; junction bases not matched to a gene: 16. Germline V gives CDR1 MNHEY, CDR2 SVGEGT. The CDR3 sequence is CASSRPAGPGGQYF. In nucleotides, the CDR3 is TGTGCCAGCTCGCGCCCAGCGGGACCGGGCGGGCAGTACTTC.

The table lists this clonotype with many counts. This rearrangement joins TRBV11-2 to TRBJ2-5; D is possibly TRBD1 (5 bases). This CDR3 region has 13 residues. Trimming removed 3 bases at V and 2 bases at J, with 7 bases between. CDR1 is SGHAT and CDR2 is FQNNGV in the germline V gene. The chain's CDR3 is CASSFQGQETQYF. CDR3 bases: TGTGCCAGCAGCTTTCAGGGACAAGAGACCCAGTACTTC.

This clonotype was picked up a small number of times. J is TRBJ2-5 and V is TRBV11-1, with D unresolved. Germline V gene data show CDR1 as SGHAT and CDR2 as FQDESV (reference sequence). The CDR3 sequence is 14 residues long. With 5 bases removed from V and 5 bases from J, the gap between germline ends came to 15 bases. The CDR3 region has the DNA TGTGCCAGCAGCCTCGACGGCTCGGCTGAGACCCAGTACTTC. Its translation: CASSLDGSAETQYF. The entire variable domain, with the rest obtained from reference TRBV11-1 and TRBJ2-5, is as follows: EAEVAQSPRYKITEKSQAVAFWCDPISGHATLYWYRQILGQGPELLVQFQDESVVDDSQLPKDRFSAERLKGVDSTLKIQPAELGDSAMYLCASSLDGSAETQYFGPGTRLLVL.

J is TRBJ2-5 and V is TRBV25-1; 7 positions match TRBD1. This CDR3 has 15 amino acids. V shed 5 bases and J 2 bases; nucleotides not matched to a gene: 8. Germline V gene lookup returns CDR1 MGHDK and CDR2 SYGVNS. The CDR3: CASSRDSRQQETQYF. In nucleotides, the CDR3 is TGTGCCAGCAGTAGGGACAGTAGACAGCAAGAGACCCAGTACTTC.

This clonotype was observed a few times. This chain uses TRBV7-9 with TRBJ2-7; 12 bases map to TRBD2. The V gene's germline CDR1 is SEHNR and CDR2 FQNEAQ (reference sequence). This CDR3 spans 16 amino acids. After removal of 1 base from V and 3 bases from J, the junction contained 4 bases not matched to a gene. The CDR3 bases are TGTGCCAGCAGCTTAGGACTAGCGGGAGACATCTACGAGCAGTACTTC. This codes for CASSLGLAGDIYEQYF. Based on the CDR3 plus reference TRBV7-9 and TRBJ2-7, the full variable domain is DTGVSQNPRHKITKRGQNVTFRCDPISEHNRLYWYRQTLGQGPEFLTYFQNEAQLEKSRLLSDRFSAERPKGSFSTLEIQRTEQGDSAMYLCASSLGLAGDIYEQYFGPGTRLTVT.

This clonotype was picked up many times. The rearrangement links TRBV27 to TRBJ2-3; the D call may be TRBD1 or TRBD2 (6 bases each). V lost 8 bases and J lost 0, with 9 bases in between. The CDR3 is 13 amino acids. Per the germline V gene, CDR1 is MNHEY and CDR2 is SMNVEV (reference sequence). DNA for the CDR3: TGTGCCAGCGGGGGGACAAGCACAGATACGCAGTATTTT. Its translation is CASGGTSTDTQYF.

The gene calls are TRBV7-2 and TRBJ2-5; 9 bases fit TRBD2. Germline CDR1 and CDR2: SGHTA and FQGNSA. V lost 5 bases and J lost 7; bases outside the gene matches: 14. CDR3 length equals 16 residues. CDR3 loop: CASSSPTRAGGGTQYF. CDR3 nucleotide sequence: TGTGCCAGCAGCAGTCCAACTCGGGCGGGAGGGGGGACCCAGTACTTC.

This clonotype was picked up many times. V usage is TRBV20-1 and J usage is TRBJ2-1; TRBD1 matches at 10 bases. The CDR3 spans 14 residues. The V and J ends lost 5 bases and 3 bases, in that order; junction bases with no gene match: 4. Germline V gene lookup returns CDR1 DFQATT and CDR2 SNEGSKA (reference sequence). The CDR3 reads CSASWDRGYNEQFF. The CDR3 DNA reads as TGCAGTGCTTCATGGGACAGGGGCTACAATGAGCAGTTCTTC.

This clonotype was recorded many times. The V gene is TRBV6-5, the J gene TRBJ1-2; no definite D call. CDR1 and CDR2 (germline): MNHEY, SVGAGI. The CDR3 length is 11 residues. Trimming left V 8 bases short and J 8 bases short, with 12 bases between. CDR3 nucleotide sequence: TGTGCCAGCTCGGGGAAATACGGCTACACCTTC. Encoded protein: CASSGKYGYTF.

This chain connects TRBV29-1 to TRBJ2-1; 8 positions agree with TRBD1. The CDR3 loop spans 13 amino acids. Losses at the gene ends were 7 bases for V and 7 bases for J; bases not matched to a gene: 9. Germline lookup yields CDR1 SQVTM and CDR2 ANQGSEA. The CDR3 reads CSARQGAWNEQFF. The CDR3 DNA sequence: TGCAGCGCCAGGCAGGGGGCATGGAATGAGCAGTTCTTC.

This clonotype was seen repeatedly, ten times or more. The germline gene is not matched at one end of the junction; a read error may be the cause. The rearrangement uses TRBV6-1 and TRBJ2-2; 13 bases are shared with TRBD2. CDR1 MNHNS and CDR2 SASEGT come from the germline V gene. The CDR3 is made up of 21 amino acids. The CDR3 DNA is TGTGCCAGCAGTCCCGCCGAGGGGGTGTCTGGACTAGCGGGAGACACCGGGGAGCTTTTTTTT. Translation gives CASSPAEGVSGLAGDTGELFF.

The sample holds many counts of this clonotype. CDR3 sequence (DNA): TGTGCCAGCAGCCCCTCCACAGGGCGTTCTAGACGCTACACCTTC. Amino acid sequence: CASSPSTGRSRRYTF. V usage is TRBV14 and J usage is TRBJ1-2; a weak D match, TRBD1 (6 bases). V was cut by 4 bases and J by 9 bases, with 21 bases left in between. The V gene's germline CDR1 is SGHDN and CDR2 FVKESK. CDR3 length equals 15 residues.

The J gene is TRBJ1-1, the V gene TRBV29-1, with TRBD1 as a possible D gene (5 bases). V gave up 6 bases and J gave up 4 bases, with 12 bases separating them. The CDR3 is 12 amino acids. The germline CDR1 and CDR2 sequences are SQVTM and ANQGSEA. In nucleotides, the CDR3 is TGCAGCGTCCAAGGGGTAGGCACTGAAGCTTTCTTT. Its protein product is CSVQGVGTEAFF.

This chain uses TRBV28 with TRBJ2-2; D is perhaps TRBD1 (5 bases). Between the trimmed V and J ends, which lost 4 bases and 1 base, there was a span of 13 bases. Germline V gene lookup returns CDR1 MDHEN and CDR2 SYDVKM. The CDR3 is 16 amino acids. The CDR3 region has the DNA TGTGCCAGCAGTTGGGGCCGGCGTATGAACACCGGGGAGCTGTTTTTT. Its protein is CASSWGRRMNTGELFF.

The chain is built from TRBV28 and TRBJ2-3; no reliable D call. The CDR3 contains 19 residues. Germline CDR1 MDHEN, CDR2 SYDVKM. V lost 3 bases and J lost 1, with 23 bases in between. CDR3 DNA sequence: TGTGCCAGCAGTTTGGGGATACTTAACCGAACCCCGCGCACAGATACGCAGTATTTT. This gives the protein CASSLGILNRTPRTDTQYF.

This clonotype was observed at least ten times. This chain joins TRBV11-2 and TRBJ2-7; D ambiguous. Trimming stripped 5 bases from V and 2 bases from J, with 16 bases between. Germline V gene lookup returns CDR1 SGHAT and CDR2 FQNNGV. The CDR3 is made up of 15 amino acids. CDR3 residues: CASSHQATRAYEQYF. The DNA of the CDR3 is TGTGCCAGCAGCCACCAGGCCACCCGGGCCTACGAGCAGTACTTC.

This clonotype has ten or more counts. The rearrangement joins TRBV5-1 to TRBJ1-1, with 12 bases fitting TRBD1. This CDR3 region has 17 residues. CDR1 is SGHRS, CDR2 YFSETQ, per germline. V shed 4 bases and J 3 bases; nucleotides not matched to a gene: 10. CDR3 sequence (DNA): TGCGCCAGCAGCACGGGACAGGGGGCGCTATCTTACACTGAAGCTTTCTTT. It codes for CASSTGQGALSYTEAFF.

V is TRBV5-1 and J is TRBJ2-1, with 11 bases matching TRBD2. In germline, CDR1 is SGHRS, CDR2 YFSETQ. Trimming took 7 bases from V and 5 from J; bases not matched to a gene: 2. The length of the CDR3 is 13 residues. CDR3 region: CASGLAGNNEQFF. CDR3 DNA sequence: TGCGCCAGCGGACTAGCGGGCAACAATGAGCAGTTCTTC.

This chain uses TRBV5-6 with TRBJ2-7; D unresolved. The CDR3 runs to 14 residues. In germline, CDR1 is SGHDT, CDR2 YYEEEE. Between the trimmed V and J ends, which lost 0 bases and 0 bases, there was a span of 7 bases. This chain's CDR3 is CASSLGTDSYEQYF. The CDR3, as DNA: TGTGCCAGCAGCTTGGGGACGGACTCCTACGAGCAGTACTTC. Combining the CDR3 with reference TRBV5-6 and TRBJ2-7 gives the whole variable domain DAGVTQSPTHLIKTRGQQVTLRCSPKSGHDTVSWYQQALGQGPQFIFQYYEEEERQRGNFPDRFSGHQFPNYSSELNVNALLLGDSALYLCASSLGTDSYEQYFGPGTRLTVT.

This clonotype was counted only a few times. The chain uses TRBV2 and TRBJ1-2, with D possibly being TRBD1 (5 bases). Germline CDR1 is SNHLY and CDR2 is FYNNEI. The CDR3 covers 15 residues. V was shortened by 4 bases and J by 0 bases, with 12 bases between the two germline ends. The CDR3 spells CASSAGLIANYGYTF. The CDR3 DNA reads as TGTGCCAGCAGTGCGGGACTCATAGCTAACTATGGCTACACCTTC.

This clonotype was picked up a small number of times. The V call is TRBV19, the J call TRBJ2-1, with TRBD2 matching over 10 bases. From germline, CDR1 is LNHDA and CDR2 SQIVND (reference sequence). With 3 bases clipped from V and 5 bases from J, the junction kept 16 bases outside the gene matches. The CDR3 has 19 residues. The CDR3 protein is CASSISGARRTSGHNEQFF. The CDR3 coding sequence is TGTGCCAGTAGTATCTCAGGAGCTAGACGGACTAGCGGACACAATGAGCAGTTCTTC.

This clonotype has ten or more counts. The gene calls are TRBV2 and TRBJ2-5; 7 bases align to TRBD1. The V segment lost 5 bases and the J segment 4 bases; nucleotides outside the gene matches: 10. The CDR3 has 15 amino acids. Germline V lookup: CDR1 SNHLY, CDR2 FYNNEI. CDR3 loop: CASSFDAGGRETQYF. CDR3 nucleotides: TGTGCCAGCAGTTTTGATGCAGGGGGTCGAGAGACCCAGTACTTC.

With respect to this clonotype: A much more abundant neighbour one base away suggests this may be a read error. The chain joins TRBV19 to TRBJ2-6; a weak D match, TRBD1 (6 bases). The CDR3 length is 17 residues. The V and J ends lost 4 bases and 0 bases respectively, with 13 bases between them. CDR1 and CDR2 from the germline V gene are LNHDA and SQIVND (reference sequence). The CDR3 spells CASSTSDRLSGANVLTF. CDR3 nucleotide sequence: TGTGCCAGTAGTACTTCGGACAGACTCTCTGGGGCCAACGTCCTGACTTTC.

This clonotype was counted ten times or more. The chain has TRBV6-5 and TRBJ2-1; 10 nucleotides align to TRBD2. Germline lookup yields CDR1 MNHEY and CDR2 SVGAGI. The CDR3 contains 15 residues. Trimming at V came to 6 bases and at J to 1 base, leaving 3 bases not matched to a gene. The CDR3 sequence: CASRRTSGSYNEQFF. DNA for the CDR3: TGTGCCAGCAGACGGACTAGCGGATCCTACAATGAGCAGTTCTTC.

This clonotype was recorded only once. For the CDR3, the DNA is TGCAGCGTTGTTTCGCGCGAGCCAATGTACAATGAGCAGTTCTTC. Protein product: CSVVSREPMYNEQFF. V and J are TRBV29-1 and TRBJ2-1; D ambiguous. The V and J ends lost 4 bases and 4 bases respectively, with 17 bases between them. Germline V gene lookup returns CDR1 SQVTM and CDR2 ANQGSEA. This CDR3 has 15 amino acids.

In this sample, this clonotype turned up many times. This sequence joins TRBV25-1 and TRBJ2-1; 7 bases align to TRBD2. J was trimmed by 7 bases and V by 5 bases; bases with no gene match: 11. Germline V gene sequence: CDR1 MGHDK, CDR2 SYGVNS. The CDR3 contains 15 residues. The CDR3 DNA reads as TGTGCCAGCAGTTTTTCCGGGGGAGGGTTAAATGAGCAGTTCTTC. This gives the protein CASSFSGGGLNEQFF.

This clonotype was seen at least ten times. The chain combines TRBV5-1 with TRBJ2-1; D may be TRBD1 (5 bases). The CDR3 contains 12 residues. The V gene's germline CDR1 is SGHRS and CDR2 YFSETQ. V lost 4 bases to trimming and J lost 9 bases, with 11 bases between them. CDR3 bases: TGCGCCAGCAGCCGTCAGGGCACTGAGCAGTTCTTC. This encodes CASSRQGTEQFF.

This clonotype showed up many times. V gene TRBV12-3 or TRBV12-4 combines with J gene TRBJ1-5, with D unclear. This CDR3 is 13 amino acids long. V was cut by 5 bases and J by 9 bases, with 14 bases left in between. CDR3 nucleotides: TGTGCCAGCAGTGAAAACCTCCTGGGGCCCCAGCATTTT. Amino acids: CASSENLLGPQHF.

There are many counts of this clonotype. The V gene is TRBV29-1, the J gene TRBJ2-7; D is possibly TRBD1 (6 bases). The CDR3 totals 13 residues. Deletions cut 6 bases from V and 6 bases from J, with 18 bases between. Germline values: CDR1 SQVTM, CDR2 ANQGSEA. The CDR3 sequence: CSVITGNVGEQYF. The CDR3 DNA reads as TGCAGCGTGATAACAGGGAATGTGGGCGAGCAGTACTTC.

The rearrangement uses TRBV3-1 and TRBJ1-5, with D tentatively TRBD1 (5 bases). Germline CDR1 reads LGHDT; CDR2 reads YNNKEL (reference sequence). The CDR3 is made up of 15 amino acids. The V gene lost 0 bases and the J gene lost 6 bases, with 12 bases spanning the gap. The CDR3 DNA follows: TGTGCCAGCAGCCAAGATCCTGGGACCGGTCAGCCCCAGCATTTT. Translating gives CASSQDPGTGQPQHF.

This clonotype has ten or more counts. V usage is TRBV9 and J usage is TRBJ1-1; D might be TRBD1 (6 bases). Trimming left V 1 base short and J 2 bases short, with 9 bases between. This CDR3 has 14 amino acids. Germline V gene sequence: CDR1 SGDLS, CDR2 YYNGEE. CDR3 sequence (DNA): TGTGCCAGCAGCGTAAGGACAGACAACACTGAAGCTTTCTTT. It yields the protein CASSVRTDNTEAFF.